This TCR beta chain originates from a study of blood T cells in healthy people across ages. The second PCR ran roughly 6 to 11 cycles with a sample-barcoded 5' primer and J-beta primers. TCRdb itself ran the 5' RACE reads through MiXCR, one entry per CDR3 protein. Of about 800,000 distinct CDR3 sequences in the sample, more than 20% are singletons; the top ten hold more than 3%. CDR1 is SGHVS and CDR2 is FNYEAQ in the germline V gene. Trimming took off 5 bases at V and 0 bases at J, with 14 bases between the two ends. The CDR3 spans 15 residues. This clonotype turned up a few times. What it binds is not known. General study points: Naive CD4+ cells and diversity were both higher in long-lived donors than in aged donors.

Another study also made use of these data, one on T cells of mothers and their children.

The sequenced material came from blood. The sequence came from a boy between 10 and 17 years old in good health. The chain employs TRBV7-6 and TRBJ2-7; D unresolved. CDR3 loop: CASSPRPDGSYEQYF. The CDR3 DNA sequence: TGTGCCAGCAGCCCCCGCCCAGACGGCTCCTACGAGCAGTACTTC.